The 23 T cell receptor beta chains in this list originate from one sample, sequenced in a study of cytomegalovirus exposure and HLA in healthy donors. Researchers ran the PCR with 60 Vbeta and 13 Jbeta primers. Only in-frame clones appear in the TCRdb table, and some are missing; sequencing was by immunoSEQ multiplex PCR. Among 150,000 or so clones listed, 60% to 85% were seen once. The specimen sequenced was PBMCs. Source of these receptors: a man aged 35-49 years in good health and CMV-seropositive.

The CDR3 spells CASGQDAAEAFF. Written as DNA, the CDR3 is TGTGCTAGTGGTCAAGACGCGGCTGAAGCTTTCTTT. The rearrangement joins TRBV12-5 to TRBJ1-1; D remains ambiguous. V was clipped by 5 bases and J by 6 bases, with 10 bases between them. The CDR3 is 12 amino acids. Germline V lookup: CDR1 LGHNT, CDR2 FRNRAP.

This clone showed up just once. The V and J genes are TRBV29-1 and TRBJ1-3, with TRBD1 matching 7 bases. Germline trimming cut 4 bases from V and 2 bases from J; bases unmatched to any gene: 5. The germline V gene encodes CDR1 SQVTM and CDR2 ANQGSEA. This CDR3 region has 14 residues. CDR3 coding DNA: TGCAGCGTTGGGGACAGTCGGGCTGGAAACACCATATATTTT. Its translation is CSVGDSRAGNTIYF.

The chain joins TRBV28 to TRBJ2-1; 8 bases match TRBD2. The V segment lost 2 bases and the J segment 8 bases; nucleotides outside the gene matches: 2. The CDR3 is 13 residues long. CDR1 and CDR2 (germline): MDHEN, SYDVKM. CDR3 DNA sequence: TGTGCCAGCAGTTTAAGCGGGAGTGATGAGCAGTTCTTC. As protein: CASSLSGSDEQFF.

Turning to this clone: The junction departs from the called germline gene at one end, perhaps through a read error. The rearrangement uses TRBV7-9 and TRBJ2-1; the D is unclear. The CDR3 spans 9 residues. Germline values: CDR1 SEHNR, CDR2 FQNEAQ (reference sequence). The CDR3 region is CATPGEEFF. Written as DNA, the CDR3 is TGTGCCACCCCGGGTGAGGAGTTCTTC.

The chain links TRBV10-3 to TRBJ2-1, with TRBD1 matching over 12 bases. J lost 13 bases, V lost 4 bases, and 2 bases had no gene match. The CDR3 runs to 12 residues. Germline V lookup: CDR1 ENHRY, CDR2 SYGVKD. The CDR3 bases are TGTGCCATCAGTGGGGACAGGGGGCTTCAGTTCTTC. Translation: CAISGDRGLQFF.

The CDR3 DNA follows: TGTGCCAGTAGACCGGGGGTGGATCAGCCCCAGCATTTT. As protein: CASRPGVDQPQHF. The rearrangement links TRBV19 to TRBJ1-5; a weak D match, TRBD1 (5 bases). The CDR3 has 13 residues. CDR1 is LNHDA and CDR2 is SQIVND in the germline V gene (reference sequence). V was pared by 6 bases and J by 5 bases, with 11 bases between.

This clone was counted once. CDR3 sequence (DNA): TGTGCCAGCAGCTTAATACTAGCGGGACCAAAGCAGTTCTTC. Its protein product is CASSLILAGPKQFF. The chain links TRBV11-2 to TRBJ2-1, with 10 bases matching TRBD2. V lost 2 bases and J lost 11; bases outside the gene matches: 6. The V gene's germline CDR1 is SGHAT and CDR2 FQNNGV. CDR3 length: 14 residues.

V usage is TRBV6-1 and J usage is TRBJ2-1, with TRBD1 identical over 10 bases. In germline, CDR1 is MNHNS, CDR2 SASEGT. This CDR3 is 13 amino acids long. The V and J ends lost 10 bases and 10 bases, in that order; junction bases with no gene match: 10. The CDR3 protein is CAIGTGVGREQFF. The CDR3 DNA sequence: TGTGCCATCGGGACAGGGGTTGGAAGGGAGCAGTTCTTC.

The chain carries TRBV5-4 and TRBJ2-7; a possible D gene is TRBD1 (5 bases). From germline, CDR1 is SGHNT and CDR2 YYREEE (reference sequence). The V end was cut by 1 base, the J end by 0 bases, with 14 bases between. The CDR3 consists of 16 residues. The DNA for the CDR3 is TGTGCCAGCAGCTTGAAACAGGCCAGAGGCTCCTACGAGCAGTACTTC. Translated, it gives CASSLKQARGSYEQYF. Supplemented by reference TRBV5-4 and TRBJ2-7, the full variable domain reads ETGVTQSPTHLIKTRGQQVTLRCSSQSGHNTVSWYQQALGQGPQFIFQYYREEENGRGNFPPRFSGLQFPNYSSELNVNALELDDSALYLCASSLKQARGSYEQYFGPGTRLTVT.

The chain couples TRBV29-1 to TRBJ2-2; D unresolved. The CDR3 totals 11 residues. Per the germline V gene, CDR1 is SQVTM and CDR2 is ANQGSEA. V was trimmed by 4 bases and J by 8 bases, leaving 8 bases between them. CDR3 loop: CSVGAGGELFF. CDR3 nucleotides: TGCAGCGTTGGGGCCGGAGGGGAGCTGTTTTTT.

This clone was found a few times. The rearrangement joins TRBV7-9 to TRBJ2-7; the D gene is possibly TRBD2 (6 bases). The CDR3 totals 14 residues. Between the trimmed V and J ends, which lost 4 bases and 2 bases, there was a span of 12 bases. Looked up from germline, CDR1 is SEHNR and CDR2 is FQNEAQ (reference sequence). CDR3 in amino acids: CASSSPGLPYEQYF. CDR3 nucleotides: TGTGCCAGCAGCTCCCCGGGACTTCCCTACGAGCAGTACTTC.

A word on this clone: Other DNA sequences of this sample code for an identical CDR3. V usage is TRBV27 and J usage is TRBJ1-1, with D perhaps TRBD1 (5 bases). The germline V gene encodes CDR1 MNHEY and CDR2 SMNVEV (reference sequence). Between the trimmed V and J ends, which lost 2 bases and 0 bases, there was a span of 7 bases. The CDR3 has 14 residues. CDR3 nucleotides: TGTGCCAGCAGTTTAGGGGGGGTGAACACTGAAGCTTTCTTT. Amino acids: CASSLGGVNTEAFF.

The chain links TRBV11-3 to TRBJ2-7, with D unclear. The V end was cut by 4 bases, the J end by 3 bases, with 10 bases between. Per the germline V gene, CDR1 is SGHNT and CDR2 is YENEEA. The CDR3 has 13 amino acids. The CDR3 sequence is CASSWNAGYEQYF. The CDR3 nucleotides are TGTGCCAGCAGCTGGAACGCAGGCTACGAGCAGTACTTC. Based on the CDR3 plus reference TRBV11-3 and TRBJ2-7, the full variable domain is EAGVVQSPRYKIIEKKQPVAFWCNPISGHNTLYWYLQNLGQGPELLIRYENEEAVDDSQLPKDRFSAERLKGVDSTLKIQPAELGDSAVYLCASSWNAGYEQYFGPGTRLTVT.

This clone has only a few counts. V and J are TRBV5-1 and TRBJ2-3; 8 nucleotides line up with TRBD2. Germline CDR1 is SGHRS and CDR2 is YFSETQ. The CDR3 totals 14 residues. V lost 4 bases and J lost 2; bases outside the gene matches: 3. Written as DNA, the CDR3 is TGCGCCAGCAGCCCCGGGAGGGTCACAGATACGCAGTATTTT. The encoded protein is CASSPGRVTDTQYF.

The chain joins TRBV19 to TRBJ2-5; TRBD2 agrees at 7 bases. Trimming took 4 bases from V and 2 from J; bases not matched to a gene: 13. The CDR3 length is 17 residues. The germline CDR1 and CDR2 sequences are LNHDA and SQIVND (reference sequence). The CDR3 bases are TGTGCCAGTAGTAGCGGACTAGTGGGTACCACACAAGAGACCCAGTACTTC. Residues: CASSSGLVGTTQETQYF. The whole variable domain, filled in from reference TRBV19 and TRBJ2-5, reads DGGITQSPKYLFRKEGQNVTLSCEQNLNHDAMYWYRQDPGQGLRLIYYSQIVNDFQKGDIAEGYSVSREKKESFPLTVTSAQKNPTAFYLCASSSGLVGTTQETQYFGPGTRLLVL.

The chain joins TRBV19 to TRBJ1-2; D perhaps matches TRBD1 (6 bases). V shed 2 bases and J shed 4 bases, with 14 bases lying between them. Germline loops: CDR1 LNHDA, CDR2 SQIVND (reference sequence). This CDR3 has 15 amino acids. CDR3 loop: CASSIFAGTIYGYTF. CDR3 nucleotides: TGTGCCAGTAGTATATTCGCAGGGACAATCTATGGCTACACCTTC.

J is TRBJ2-7 and V is TRBV27, with 10 bases that match TRBD2. The CDR3 runs 15 residues. Per the germline V gene, CDR1 is MNHEY and CDR2 is SMNVEV (reference sequence). V lost 2 bases and J lost 2; bases outside the gene matches: 3. The CDR3 loop reads CASSLTSGITYEQYF. The CDR3, as DNA: TGTGCCAGCAGTTTAACTAGCGGGATAACCTACGAGCAGTACTTC.

The chain has TRBV5-5 and TRBJ2-7, with TRBD1 matching 9 bases. Germline-derived CDR1 and CDR2 are SGHKS and YYEKEE (reference sequence). The CDR3 runs to 15 residues. V lost 4 bases, J lost 3 bases, and 8 bases stayed unmatched. CDR3 loop: CASSQAGTGIYEQYF. The DNA of the CDR3 is TGTGCCAGCAGCCAGGCCGGGACAGGGATCTACGAGCAGTACTTC.

The rearrangement uses TRBV4-3 and TRBJ2-3, with D tentatively TRBD2 (6 bases). Deletions cut 0 bases from V and 1 base from J, with 20 bases between. CDR3 size: 19 residues. The germline V gene has CDR1 LGHNA and CDR2 YSLEER. The CDR3 is CASSQDGGLGSAGTDTQYF. CDR3 nucleotide sequence: TGCGCCAGCAGCCAAGATGGGGGGTTGGGGAGTGCGGGCACAGATACGCAGTATTTT.

The chain uses TRBV5-1 and TRBJ1-4, with TRBD1 matching over 8 bases. CDR3 length equals 15 residues. Trimming took 2 bases from V and 8 from J; bases not matched to a gene: 8. Germline CDR1 SGHRS, CDR2 YFSETQ. The CDR3 DNA is TGCGCCAGCAGCTTAGCCGGGACAGGACAGGAAAAACTGTTTTTT. This translates into CASSLAGTGQEKLFF.

The chain employs TRBV5-1 and TRBJ1-1; tentatively, D is TRBD1 (6 bases). V was cut by 2 bases and J by 4 bases, with 12 bases left in between. The CDR3 covers 14 residues. Germline V gene lookup returns CDR1 SGHRS and CDR2 YFSETQ. Written as DNA, the CDR3 is TGCGCCAGCAGCTTTGACAGGTCGATCACTGAAGCTTTCTTT. This sequence encodes CASSFDRSITEAFF.

This clone was counted once. The V call is TRBV10-3, the J call TRBJ2-7; 10 nucleotides line up with TRBD1. CDR3 length equals 15 residues. Germline V lookup: CDR1 ENHRY, CDR2 SYGVKD. Germline trimming cut 0 bases from V and 7 bases from J; bases unmatched to any gene: 6. CDR3: CAISESGTGAGEQYF. Here the CDR3 DNA reads TGTGCCATCAGTGAGTCGGGGACAGGGGCAGGAGAGCAGTACTTC.

V and J are TRBV7-9 and TRBJ2-7; 7 bases fit TRBD1. Trimming cost V 2 bases and J 2 bases; bases outside gene matches: 9. Germline V lookup: CDR1 SEHNR, CDR2 FQNEAQ (reference sequence). CDR3 length: 16 amino acids. CDR3 loop: CASSLSRAGGPYEQYF. CDR3 nucleotide sequence: TGTGCCAGCAGCTTAAGTAGGGCAGGGGGACCCTACGAGCAGTACTTC.